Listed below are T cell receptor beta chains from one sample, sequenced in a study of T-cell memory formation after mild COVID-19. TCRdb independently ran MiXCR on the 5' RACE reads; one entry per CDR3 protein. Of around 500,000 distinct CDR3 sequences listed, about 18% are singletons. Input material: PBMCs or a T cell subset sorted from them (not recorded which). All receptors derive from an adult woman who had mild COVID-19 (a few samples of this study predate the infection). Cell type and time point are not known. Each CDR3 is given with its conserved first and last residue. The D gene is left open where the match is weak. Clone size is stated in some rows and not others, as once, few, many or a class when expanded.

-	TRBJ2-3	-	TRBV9	CASSPLGGPFTDTQYF	TGTGCCAGCAGCCCCCTGGGGGGACCCTTCACAGATACGCAGTATTTT
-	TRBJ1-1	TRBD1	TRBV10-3	CAIGGGARTEAFF	TGTGCCATCGGAGGGGGCGCAAGGACTGAAGCTTTCTTT
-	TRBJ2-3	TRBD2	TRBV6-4	CASSRGGSTDTQYF	TGTGCCAGCAGTAGGGGCGGGAGTACAGATACGCAGTATTTT
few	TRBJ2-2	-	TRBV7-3	CASSSPGEGADTGELFF	TGTGCCAGCAGCTCCCCCGGGGAGGGGGCGGACACCGGGGAGCTGTTTTTT
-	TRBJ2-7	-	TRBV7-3	CASSLGPDSSYEQYF	TGTGCCAGCAGCTTAGGGCCGGACAGTTCCTACGAGCAGTACTTC
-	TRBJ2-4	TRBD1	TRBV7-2	CASSLTGMTGEDIQYF	TGTGCCAGCAGCTTAACGGGAATGACAGGGGAGGACATTCAGTACTTC
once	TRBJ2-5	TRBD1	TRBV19	CASSIGTGGLKTQYF	TGTGCCAGTAGTATAGGGACAGGGGGCCTAAAGACCCAGTACTTC
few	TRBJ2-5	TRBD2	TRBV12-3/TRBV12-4	CASGAGGVQETQYF	TGTGCCAGCGGGGCGGGGGGAGTCCAAGAGACCCAGTACTTC
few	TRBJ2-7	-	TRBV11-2	CASSLDSPYEQYF	TGTGCCAGCAGCTTAGATTCCCCCTACGAGCAGTACTTC
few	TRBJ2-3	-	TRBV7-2	CASSLARGNPDTQYF	TGTGCCAGCAGCTTAGCCAGGGGAAATCCAGATACGCAGTATTTT
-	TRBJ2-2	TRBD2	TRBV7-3	CASSFGGASNTGELFF	TGTGCCAGCAGCTTCGGGGGGGCGTCGAACACCGGGGAGCTGTTTTTT
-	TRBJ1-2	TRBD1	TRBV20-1	CSASGGTGAIPYGYTF	TGCAGTGCTAGCGGCGGGACAGGGGCAATACCCTATGGCTACACCTTC
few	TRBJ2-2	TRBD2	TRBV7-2	CASSLGRASGTGELFF	TGTGCCAGCAGCCTCGGGAGGGCCTCAGGCACCGGGGAGCTGTTTTTT
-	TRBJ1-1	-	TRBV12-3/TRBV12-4	CASSLDRPWGNTEAFF	TGTGCCAGCAGTTTGGACAGACCCTGGGGGAACACTGAAGCTTTCTTT
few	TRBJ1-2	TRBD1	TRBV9	CASSVADRAGGYTF	TGTGCCAGCAGCGTAGCCGACAGGGCAGGTGGCTACACCTTC
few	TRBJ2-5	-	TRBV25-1	CASIGDRLQETQYF	TGTGCCAGCATAGGTGACAGACTCCAAGAGACCCAGTACTTC
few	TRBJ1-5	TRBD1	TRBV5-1	CASRPWTGMGQPQHF	TGCGCCAGCAGACCATGGACAGGGATGGGTCAGCCCCAGCATTTT
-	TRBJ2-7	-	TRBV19	CASTPVGGGYEQYF	TGTGCCAGTACTCCCGTGGGGGGCGGATACGAGCAGTACTTC
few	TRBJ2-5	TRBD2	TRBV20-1	CSAGRTSGSWETQYF	TGCAGTGCTGGAAGGACTAGCGGGAGTTGGGAGACCCAGTACTTC
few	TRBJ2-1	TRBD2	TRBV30	CAWGVGGNEQFF	TGTGCCTGGGGCGTGGGGGGGAATGAGCAGTTCTTC
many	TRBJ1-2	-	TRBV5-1	CASRDVQGNYGYTF	TGCGCCAGCAGAGACGTCCAGGGAAACTATGGCTACACCTTC
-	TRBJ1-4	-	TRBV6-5	CASSYIEGPTNEKLFF	TGTGCCAGCAGTTACATTGAGGGGCCAACTAATGAAAAACTGTTTTTT
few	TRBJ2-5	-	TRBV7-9	CASSSMGRVQETQYF	TGTGCCAGCAGCTCCATGGGACGGGTCCAAGAGACCCAGTACTTC
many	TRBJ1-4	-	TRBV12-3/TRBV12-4	CASTGHNEKLFF	TGTGCCAGCACTGGACATAATGAAAAACTGTTTTTT
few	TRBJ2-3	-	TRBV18	CASSPRSGHPSTDTQYF	TGTGCCAGCTCACCACGTTCGGGACACCCGAGCACAGATACGCAGTATTTT
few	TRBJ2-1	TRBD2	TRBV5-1	CASSPPTSGGRDEQFF	TGCGCCAGCAGCCCCCCAACTAGCGGGGGGCGGGATGAGCAGTTCTTC
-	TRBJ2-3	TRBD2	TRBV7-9	CASSQSGVTDTQYF	TGTGCCAGCAGCCAGAGCGGGGTCACAGATACGCAGTATTTT
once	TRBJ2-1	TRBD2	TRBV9	CASRVLAGAYNEQFF	TGTGCCAGCAGAGTACTAGCGGGGGCCTACAATGAGCAGTTCTTC
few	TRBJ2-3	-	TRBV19	CASTMGAGTDTQYF	TGTGCCAGTACCATGGGGGCAGGCACAGATACGCAGTATTTT
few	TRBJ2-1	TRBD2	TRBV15	CATSSRLAGDLNEQFF	TGTGCCACCAGCTCCCGACTAGCGGGAGATTTGAATGAGCAGTTCTTC
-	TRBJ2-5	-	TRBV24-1	CATSDWLRDQETQYF	TGTGCCACCAGTGATTGGCTGCGAGACCAAGAGACCCAGTACTTC
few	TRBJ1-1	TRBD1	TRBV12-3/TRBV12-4	CASSTDSGGTEAFF	TGTGCCAGCAGTACAGACTCAGGGGGCACTGAAGCTTTCTTT
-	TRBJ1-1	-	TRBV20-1	CSAASGGQNTEAFF	TGCAGTGCTGCCTCGGGAGGGCAGAACACTGAAGCTTTCTTT
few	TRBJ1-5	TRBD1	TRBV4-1	CASSQWDRGYNQPQHF	TGCGCCAGCAGCCAATGGGACAGGGGATACAATCAGCCCCAGCATTTT
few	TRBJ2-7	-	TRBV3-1	CASSRDSSRGTYEQYF	TGTGCCAGCAGCCGGGACTCTAGCCGGGGGACCTACGAGCAGTACTTC
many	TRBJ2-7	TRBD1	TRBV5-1	CASSLAGWGQGTPSSYEQYF	TGCGCCAGCAGCTTGGCGGGGTGGGGACAGGGGACCCCGAGCTCCTACGAGCAGTACTTC
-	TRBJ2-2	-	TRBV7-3	CASSLNPVTGELFF	TGTGCCAGCAGCTTAAACCCCGTCACCGGGGAGCTGTTTTTT
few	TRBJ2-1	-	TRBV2	CASGRVGEQFF	TGTGCCAGCGGCAGGGTAGGTGAGCAGTTCTTC
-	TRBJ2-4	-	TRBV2	CAVFVAKNIQYF	TGTGCTGTCTTTGTTGCCAAAAACATTCAGTACTTC
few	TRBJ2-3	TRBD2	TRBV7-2	CASSYRGPIPGLAGVADTQYF	TGTGCCAGCTCTTACAGGGGTCCGATACCGGGACTAGCGGGAGTGGCAGATACGCAGTATTTT
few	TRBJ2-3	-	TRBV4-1	CASSQSAQKGASTDTQYF	TGCGCCAGCAGCCAATCCGCTCAGAAAGGGGCGAGCACAGATACGCAGTATTTT